The T cell receptor (beta chain) described here comes from a study of blood T cell repertoires in COVID-19. Only in-frame clones appear in the TCRdb table, and some are missing; sequencing was by immunoSEQ multiplex PCR. Of 130,000 to 150,000 clones listed, around nine tenths are singletons. The specimen sequenced was peripheral blood. The source of this sequence is a woman between 40 and 50 years old with acute or convalescent COVID-19.

The CDR3 bases are TGTGCCAGCAGCGAGGACTTCTCCCTCGCAGATACGCAGTATTTT. This codes for CASSEDFSLADTQYF. The chain joins TRBV5-4 to TRBJ2-3; a weak D match, TRBD2 (5 bases). CDR1 is SGHNT and CDR2 is YYREEE in the germline V gene (reference sequence). V lost 4 bases and J 4 bases, leaving 16 bases between the germline ends. This CDR3 is built from 15 residues.